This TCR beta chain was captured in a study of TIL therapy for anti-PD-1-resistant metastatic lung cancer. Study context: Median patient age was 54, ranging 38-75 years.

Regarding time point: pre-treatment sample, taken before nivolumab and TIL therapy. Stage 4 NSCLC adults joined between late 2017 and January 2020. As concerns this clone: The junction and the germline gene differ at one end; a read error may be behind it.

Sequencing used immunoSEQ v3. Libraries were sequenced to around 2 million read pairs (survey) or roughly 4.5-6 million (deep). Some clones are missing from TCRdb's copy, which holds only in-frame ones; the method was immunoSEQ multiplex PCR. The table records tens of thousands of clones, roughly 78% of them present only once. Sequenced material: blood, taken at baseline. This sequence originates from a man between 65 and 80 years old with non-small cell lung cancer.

CDR3 nucleotide sequence: TGTGCCAGTCGGGGAGAGGAACGGTGGATTTTT. As protein: CASRGEERWIF. V is TRBV18 and J is TRBJ1-4; no clear D gene. This CDR3 comprises 11 residues. From germline, CDR1 is KGHSH and CDR2 LQKENI.